This T cell receptor (beta chain) was identified during a study of T cell responses to AZD1222 COVID-19 vaccine. A note on this clone: Its antigen is unidentified.

Study findings and constraints: Across the whole spike, CD4 TCRs peaked at regions 160-218 and 743-854.

The germline V and J ends were trimmed by 2 bases and 4 bases, with 13 bases remaining between them. Germline V gene sequence: CDR1 LGHDT, CDR2 YNNKEL (reference sequence). The CDR3 covers 15 residues. Data came from immunoSEQ multiplex PCR; TCRdb stores just in-frame clones and leaves some out. This repertoire shows 72,000 or so clones, more than 90% found once; its top ten account for 4.2%. Sequenced here: peripheral blood, sampled on day 0 of AZD1222 vaccination. This rearrangement joins TRBV3-1 (or the pseudogene TRBV3-2) to TRBJ2-3; D is unresolved. This sequence was found in an adult in good health. CDR3 nucleotide sequence: TGTGCCAGCAGCCAAAGGCGGCTAGACTCAGATACGCAGTATTTT. It translates to CASSQRRLDSDTQYF.